What follows describes a single T cell receptor beta chain. The data were taken from a study of blood T cell repertoires in COVID-19. The V gene's germline CDR1 is SEHNR and CDR2 FQNEAQ (reference sequence). Trimming took 2 bases from V and 6 from J, leaving 8 bases between them. The CDR3 contains 12 residues. Some clones are missing from TCRdb's copy, which holds only in-frame ones; the method was immunoSEQ multiplex PCR. The sample shows approximately 190,000 clones, 80% of them seen only once. The sequence came from a man aged 55 to 70 with acute or convalescent COVID-19. V gene TRBV7-9 combines with J gene TRBJ2-7; no definite D call. The specimen was peripheral blood. CDR3: CASSLSPSEQYF. CDR3 bases: TGTGCCAGCAGCTTATCCCCCAGCGAGCAGTACTTC.